Below, 13 T cell receptor beta chains from the same sample are listed, as sequenced in a study of cytomegalovirus exposure and HLA in healthy donors. PCR employed 60 Vbeta and 13 Jbeta primers. Using immunoSEQ multiplex PCR, the repertoire was profiled, and TCRdb retains in-frame clones only, with some absent. The repertoire holds over 150,000 clones, with 77% as singletons. The sequencing input was PBMCs. These receptors were taken from a man under 40 in good health and CMV-seropositive.

This chain connects TRBV30 to TRBJ2-5; 12 positions match TRBD2. V lost 5 bases and J lost 5; bases outside the gene matches: 12. The CDR3 runs to 16 residues. Germline CDR1 is GTSNPN and CDR2 is SVGIG (reference sequence). CDR3 amino acids: CAWDRGLAGYGETQYF. The CDR3 coding sequence is TGTGCCTGGGACCGTGGACTAGCGGGGTACGGGGAGACCCAGTACTTC.

The chain joins TRBV4-1 to TRBJ2-7, with 11 positions matching TRBD2. The CDR3 has 15 amino acids. V dropped 2 bases and J dropped 2; count of bases not matched to a gene: 2. Germline V gene sequence: CDR1 MGHRA, CDR2 YSYEKL. The CDR3 loop is CASSQFSGGAYEQYF. The CDR3 DNA sequence: TGCGCCAGCAGCCAATTTAGCGGGGGGGCCTACGAGCAGTACTTC.

The chain recombines TRBV9 with TRBJ2-1; TRBD2 aligns across 7 bases. The CDR3 has 15 amino acids. Per the germline V gene, CDR1 is SGDLS and CDR2 is YYNGEE. V lost 0 bases to trimming and J lost 4 bases; unmatched junction nucleotides: 4. CDR3 residues: CASSVGGGGYNEQFF. The CDR3 nucleotides read TGTGCCAGCAGCGTAGGCGGGGGAGGTTACAATGAGCAGTTCTTC.

This clone was picked up a small number of times. This chain joins TRBV9 and TRBJ2-5; D is possibly TRBD1 (6 bases). Germline CDR1 is SGDLS and CDR2 is YYNGEE. V lost 3 bases and J 2 bases, leaving 11 bases between the germline ends. The CDR3 totals 14 residues. CDR3 loop: CASSARTAQETQYF. The CDR3 nucleotides are TGTGCCAGCAGCGCAAGGACAGCTCAAGAGACCCAGTACTTC.

The genes are TRBV28 and TRBJ2-7; 10 bases are shared with TRBD2. Germline loops: CDR1 MDHEN, CDR2 SYDVKM. Germline trimming cut 5 bases from V and 3 bases from J; bases unmatched to any gene: 7. There are 15 residues in the CDR3. CDR3: CASSVASGGDYEQYF. In DNA, the CDR3 is TGTGCCAGCAGTGTCGCTAGCGGGGGCGACTACGAGCAGTACTTC.

V and J are TRBV19 and TRBJ2-1; TRBD2 might be the D (6 bases). V shed 5 bases and J shed 5 bases, with 13 bases lying between them. Per the germline V gene, CDR1 is LNHDA and CDR2 is SQIVND (reference sequence). CDR3 length equals 14 residues. The CDR3 is CASSLSGDHNEQFF. The CDR3 nucleotides are TGTGCCAGTAGTCTATCGGGGGATCACAATGAGCAGTTCTTC.

This chain connects TRBV6-6 to TRBJ2-4, with 11 bases identical to TRBD1. Germline V gene data show CDR1 as MNHNY and CDR2 as SVGAGI (reference sequence). The ends lost 1 base at V and 5 bases at J; junction bases unmatched: 1. The CDR3 is 15 amino acids. The CDR3 spells CASSYWDRGENIQYF. For the CDR3, the DNA is TGTGCCAGCAGTTACTGGGACAGGGGGGAAAACATTCAGTACTTC.

The genes are TRBV28 and TRBJ1-4; weak D call: TRBD1 (6 bases). The CDR3 runs 13 residues. Germline V gene sequence: CDR1 MDHEN, CDR2 SYDVKM. V was cut by 11 bases and J by 5 bases, with 15 bases left in between. CDR3 in amino acids: CAGAQGRNEKLFF. The DNA of the CDR3 is TGTGCCGGGGCACAGGGCCGCAATGAAAAACTGTTTTTT. Together with reference TRBV28 and TRBJ1-4, the CDR3 gives the full variable domain: DVKVTQSSRYLVKRTGEKVFLECVQDMDHENMFWYRQDPGLGLRLIYFSYDVKMKEKGDIPEGYSVSREKKERFSLILESASTNQTSMYLCAGAQGRNEKLFFGSGTQLSVL.

This chain connects TRBV5-1 to TRBJ2-5, with D maybe TRBD2 (6 bases). The ends were cut back, 6 bases at V and 3 bases at J, with 18 bases in the middle. Germline lookup yields CDR1 SGHRS and CDR2 YFSETQ. This CDR3 is built from 15 residues. Here the CDR3 DNA reads TGCGCCAGCACCACGGGACTTCTGACCGAAGAGACCCAGTACTTC. This gives the protein CASTTGLLTEETQYF.

For this clone: Other nucleotide sequences from this sample produce the same CDR3. The chain has TRBV19 and TRBJ2-7, with D tentatively TRBD1 (5 bases). Trimming took 3 bases from V and 2 from J, leaving 8 bases between them. This CDR3 has 13 residues. Germline V CDR1 and CDR2: LNHDA, SQIVND (reference sequence). CDR3 nucleotide sequence: TGTGCCAGTAGTATGGGGCAGACCTACGAGCAGTACTTC. Protein product: CASSMGQTYEQYF.

The chain joins TRBV6-1 to TRBJ2-2; 9 positions agree with TRBD1. The V gene end was trimmed by 4 bases and the J gene end by 4 bases; junction bases not matched to a gene: 4. The CDR3 covers 15 residues. Germline CDR1 is MNHNS and CDR2 is SASEGT. CDR3 sequence: CASSGGQGLTGELFF. DNA for the CDR3: TGTGCCAGCAGTGGGGGACAGGGACTCACCGGGGAGCTGTTTTTT.

The chain combines TRBV6-6 with TRBJ2-2, with 12 nucleotides matching TRBD2. This CDR3 is 15 amino acids long. V was clipped by 6 bases and J by 4 bases; unmatched bases: 3. From germline, CDR1 is MNHNY and CDR2 SVGAGI (reference sequence). CDR3 bases: TGTGCCAGCAGAAGGGGACTAGCGGGCACCGGGGAGCTGTTTTTT. Protein sequence: CASRRGLAGTGELFF.

The chain links TRBV6-6 to TRBJ2-2, with 8 bases that match TRBD2. Looked up from germline, CDR1 is MNHNY and CDR2 is SVGAGI (reference sequence). The length of the CDR3 is 15 residues. V shed 6 bases, J shed 2 bases, and the junction held 5 bases outside the gene matches. The CDR3 sequence is CASSLGGANTGELFF. As DNA, the CDR3 is TGTGCCAGCAGCCTCGGGGGGGCCAACACCGGGGAGCTGTTTTTT.